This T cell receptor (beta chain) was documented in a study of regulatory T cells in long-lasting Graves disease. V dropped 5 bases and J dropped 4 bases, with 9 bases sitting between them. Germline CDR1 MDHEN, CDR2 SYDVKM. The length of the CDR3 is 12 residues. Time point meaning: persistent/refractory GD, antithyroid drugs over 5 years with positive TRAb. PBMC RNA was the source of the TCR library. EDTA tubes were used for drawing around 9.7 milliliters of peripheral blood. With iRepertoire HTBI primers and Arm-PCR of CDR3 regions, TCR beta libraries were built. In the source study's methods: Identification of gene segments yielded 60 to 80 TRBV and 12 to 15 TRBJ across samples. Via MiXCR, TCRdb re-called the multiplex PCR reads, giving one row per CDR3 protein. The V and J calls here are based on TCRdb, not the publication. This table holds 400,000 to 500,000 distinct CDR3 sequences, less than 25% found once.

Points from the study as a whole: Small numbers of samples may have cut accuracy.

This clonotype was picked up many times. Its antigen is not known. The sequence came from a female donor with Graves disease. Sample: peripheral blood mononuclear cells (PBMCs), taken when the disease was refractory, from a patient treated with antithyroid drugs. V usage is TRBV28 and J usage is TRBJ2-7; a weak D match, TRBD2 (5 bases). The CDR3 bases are TGTGCCAGCAGTCCAGCGGATTACGAGCAGTACTTC. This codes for CASSPADYEQYF.